This note documents a single T cell receptor beta chain sequence. This sample was included in a study of blood T cell repertoires in COVID-19. Study-wide background: Samples representing acute and convalescent COVID-19 were sourced from the United States, Italy and Spain. Sources were T cells, B-cell-depleted T cells, or PBMCs; the material itself was cDNA or gDNA.

Source study methods: Cell counts per sample came from amplifying reference gene primers. Profiling relied on immunoSEQ multiplex PCR, and the TCRdb table lists in-frame clones only, not all of them. Clone size and V and J calls were adopted from that table, with D and trimming inferred from the DNA. The sample records about 160,000 clones, 70% to 80% being singletons. V lost 3 bases to trimming and J lost 5 bases; unmatched junction nucleotides: 6. CDR3 length: 14 amino acids. Germline CDR1 and CDR2: SGDLS and YYNGEE. Sequenced: peripheral blood. The TCR originated in a man aged 55 to 70 with acute or convalescent COVID-19. This sequence joins TRBV9 and TRBJ2-5; 8 bases are shared with TRBD2. The CDR3: CASSGGGSGETQYF. DNA for the CDR3: TGTGCCAGCAGCGGCGGGGGGTCAGGGGAGACCCAGTACTTC. The variable domain in full, with the rest retrieved from reference TRBV9 and TRBJ2-5, is DSGVTQTPKHLITATGQRVTLRCSPRSGDLSVYWYQQSLDQGLQFLIQYYNGEERAKGNILERFSAQQFPDLHSELNLSSLELGDSALYFCASSGGGSGETQYFGPGTRLLVL.